A single sample is the source of the 8 T cell receptor beta chains below, sequenced in a study of immune evolution from preneoplasia to lung adenocarcinoma. Sequencing used immunoSEQ multiplex PCR; TCRdb keeps in-frame clones, though not all of them. The sample gives roughly 8,100 clones, roughly 74% of which show up once; over 6.5% is in the top ten. Sequenced input: FFPE atypical adenomatous hyperplasia tissue from the lung. Subset noted: atypical adenomatous hyperplasia (AAH), lung preneoplasia. The origin of the receptors is a donor at least 70 years old with lung adenocarcinoma. Some clones in this sample may be carry-over from other donors' samples.

V and J are TRBV30 and TRBJ2-5; 7 bases align to TRBD1. V lost 1 base to trimming and J lost 4 bases; unmatched junction nucleotides: 0. The CDR3 runs 12 residues. Per germline, CDR1 GTSNPN and CDR2 SVGIG (reference sequence). In DNA form, the CDR3 reads TGTGCCTGGAGTGCAGGGGGAGAGACCCAGTACTTC. It specifies CAWSAGGETQYF.

This clone was seen only once. The chain is built from TRBV2 and TRBJ2-1; TRBD2 matches 10 bases. V shed 6 bases, J shed 16 bases, and the junction held 15 bases outside the gene matches. The CDR3 totals 14 residues. Per germline, CDR1 SNHLY and CDR2 FYNNEI. The CDR3 nucleotides read TGTGCCAGCAGGGCCGGGGCTAGCGGGAGTAAGTTCTTCTTC. Translated: CASRAGASGSKFFF.

This clone was seen just once. J is TRBJ1-1 and V is TRBV11-3; D remains unclear. Per germline, CDR1 SGHNT and CDR2 YENEEA. V shed 5 bases and J shed 7 bases, with 17 bases lying between them. The CDR3 sequence is 14 residues long. DNA of the CDR3: TGTGCCAGCAGCCCAACGGTACGGGCGCTTGAAGCTTTCTTT. Protein sequence: CASSPTVRALEAFF.

The table lists this clone with a count of one. The J gene is TRBJ2-7, the V gene TRBV18; weak D call: TRBD1 (5 bases). CDR3 size: 13 residues. CDR1 and CDR2 (germline): KGHSH, LQKENI. V was shortened by 3 bases and J by 6 bases, with 12 bases between the two germline ends. In nucleotides, the CDR3 is TGTGCCAGCTCACCCCTCCAGGGCGGCGAGCAGTACTTC. Amino acids: CASSPLQGGEQYF.

This clone was seen a handful of times. J is TRBJ1-4 and V is TRBV19; D gene uncertain. The V gene lost 5 bases and the J gene lost 8 bases, with 12 bases spanning the gap. Germline CDR1 is LNHDA and CDR2 is SQIVND (reference sequence). This CDR3 region has 13 residues. CDR3 nucleotide sequence: TGTGCCAGTAGTCTCCGTAGAGCCGAAAAACTGTTTTTT. It codes for CASSLRRAEKLFF.

Written as DNA, the CDR3 is TGTGCCTGGAGTGGACGGACAGGCTATGGCTACACCTTC. It yields the protein CAWSGRTGYGYTF. This chain uses TRBV30 with TRBJ1-2, with 7 bases fitting TRBD1. Germline-derived CDR1 and CDR2 are GTSNPN and SVGIG (reference sequence). The V gene end was trimmed by 1 base and the J gene end by 4 bases; junction bases not matched to a gene: 3. The CDR3 is 13 residues long.

The V call is TRBV5-6, the J call TRBJ2-7, with D perhaps given as TRBD1 or TRBD2 (6 bases each). Germline lookup yields CDR1 SGHDT and CDR2 YYEEEE. The ends were cut back, 5 bases at V and 4 bases at J, with 19 bases in the middle. The CDR3 runs to 15 residues. The CDR3 loop is CASRPLGGSRYEQYF. The CDR3 nucleotides are TGTGCCAGCAGACCCCTGGGGGGCTCGAGATACGAGCAGTACTTC.

This clone qualifies as medium-sized. The rearrangement joins TRBV6-5 to TRBJ2-6; D is undetermined. Trimming shortened V by 10 bases and J by 2 bases, and 9 bases separated the two germline ends. This CDR3 is built from 13 residues. The germline V gene has CDR1 MNHEY and CDR2 SVGAGI. The CDR3 region has the DNA TGTGCCACCCTCAGTCCTGGGGCCAACGTCCTGACTTTC. Protein product: CATLSPGANVLTF.